The clone carrying this TCR beta chain was seen a few times. Its cognate antigen is unknown. The CDR3 goes on 3 residues after the read ends, and that part is filled in from the germline J gene. The CDR3 totals 14 residues. The V gene's germline CDR1 is SGHTA and CDR2 FQGTGA. The data originate from a study of T cell clonality in common variable immunodeficiency. Whole-study findings and limits: Reportedly, TCR beta sequences from common variable immunodeficiency showed fewer deletions and N-nucleotide insertions. Compared with healthy controls, CVID subjects showed increased TCRbeta clonality, mostly in about a third.

Control and CVID samples contributed equal amounts of genomic DNA. Repertoires were generated with immunoSEQ multiplex PCR, while TCRdb's copy carries only in-frame clones and drops some. Sampling found around 50,000 clones, none seen once. Sequenced material: peripheral blood mononuclear cells. This TCR came from a person aged 18 to 75 in good health. The rearrangement uses TRBV7-3 and TRBJ1-2; unclear D gene. CDR3 sequence: CASSLAGGRNDYTF. Partial CDR3 DNA: TGTGCCAGCAGCTTAGCGGGAGGCAGGAATGAC.